Detailed here is one TCR beta chain. The antigen remains undetermined. Profiled with immunoSEQ multiplex PCR; TCRdb holds only in-frame clones, not every one. The data contain about 80,000 clones, around nine tenths of them singletons. This record comes from a study of radiotherapy plus CTLA-4 blockade in lung cancer. Study details: Objective responses were recorded in 15% to 20% of patients, with disease control recorded in less than 40%. General study results and limits: Among blood TCR repertoires after radiotherapy plus ipilimumab, tumor-derived clones expanded. Early shifts in blood T cell clones, with interferon-beta, reportedly predicted response best.

Each patient with chemo-refractory metastatic non-small-cell lung cancer was treated with focal radiation plus CTLA-4 blockade using ipilimumab. Trimming pared 4 bases from V and 3 bases from J, leaving 13 bases between. Germline loops: CDR1 LGHNA, CDR2 YNFKEQ. This CDR3 has 14 residues. This TCR derives from a human donor with non-small cell lung cancer who had stable disease on radiotherapy plus ipilimumab. The specimen was peripheral blood, collected from a patient treated with radiotherapy plus ipilimumab. J is TRBJ2-7 and V is TRBV4-2; D is uncertain. The CDR3, as DNA: TGTGCCAGCAGCCCCTTCGGCGGCGGCTACGAGCAGTACTTC. As protein: CASSPFGGGYEQYF.